This T cell receptor beta chain emerged from a study of blood T cell repertoires in COVID-19. Measured with immunoSEQ multiplex PCR; TCRdb has only the in-frame clones, and not every one. The sample lists a few hundred thousand clones, 70% to 90% occurring once. The sequence came from a woman aged 40 to 55 who had recovered from COVID-19. The sequenced sample consisted of peripheral blood.

CDR3 DNA sequence: TGTGCCAGCAGCCCAAGGGGACTAGCGGGAGGGGGGTCCTACGAGCAGTACTTC. Residues: CASSPRGLAGGGSYEQYF. This chain joins TRBV7-6 and TRBJ2-7, with 16 bases identical to TRBD2. The CDR3 totals 18 residues. Germline loops: CDR1 SGHVS, CDR2 FNYEAQ. V shed 5 bases and J 1 base; nucleotides not matched to a gene: 8.